Each of the 10 T cell receptor beta chains below was sequenced from the same sample in a study of T cells expressing NK-cell markers. No DNA is given; TCRdb re-called the 5' RACE reads and lists each CDR3 protein once. This sample's clone table lists about 400,000 distinct CDR3 sequences. Sequencing used blood T cells: a sorted CD56 or NKG2C T cell subset, CD4+ or CD8+ T cells, or bulk PBMC T cells (not recorded which). Every receptor here comes from a woman between 50 and 59 years old in good health.

This chain joins TRBV5-6 and TRBJ2-7; as DNA is missing, the TRBD2 call by TCRdb cannot be tested. CDR1 and CDR2 (germline): SGHDT, YYEEEE. The CDR3 contains 15 residues. CDR3 in amino acids: CASSSLEVAGYEQYF.

This chain connects TRBV9 to TRBJ2-1; without DNA, the TCRdb call of TRBD1 cannot be checked. This CDR3 region has 16 residues. Germline V gene sequence: CDR1 SGDLS, CDR2 YYNGEE. This CDR3 reads CASSSPPGTRSNEQFF. Full variable domain (missing parts from reference TRBV9 and TRBJ2-1): DSGVTQTPKHLITATGQRVTLRCSPRSGDLSVYWYQQSLDQGLQFLIQYYNGEERAKGNILERFSAQQFPDLHSELNLSSLELGDSALYFCASSSPPGTRSNEQFFGPGTRLTVL.

V usage is TRBV3-1 and J usage is TRBJ1-6; there is no DNA to check the TCRdb D call of TRBD1. The CDR3 sequence is 16 residues long. Per the germline V gene, CDR1 is LGHDT and CDR2 is YNNKEL (reference sequence). CDR3 residues: CASSHPGTQYNSPLHF.

The chain has TRBV14 and TRBJ2-7; TCRdb outputs TRBD2, but without DNA this stays unchecked. Germline CDR1 reads SGHDN; CDR2 reads FVKESK. This CDR3 comprises 14 residues. CDR3 residues: CASSQLPVIYEQYF.

The chain uses TRBV2 and TRBJ2-2. The CDR3 has 15 residues. CDR1 and CDR2 (germline): SNHLY, FYNNEI. CDR3 residues: CASMTGKSNTGELFF.

This chain connects TRBV20-1 to TRBJ1-5; the TCRdb D gene call, TRBD1, has no DNA to confirm it. Per germline, CDR1 DFQATT and CDR2 SNEGSKA (reference sequence). This CDR3 is built from 13 residues. The CDR3 region is CSAIRGREQPQHF.

This sequence joins TRBV25-1 and TRBJ1-2; TCRdb's assignment of TRBD1 cannot be checked, as there is no DNA. Germline CDR1 and CDR2: MGHDK and SYGVNS. This CDR3 has 12 amino acids. The CDR3 loop is CASTGQNYGYTF.

The rearrangement uses TRBV7-2 and TRBJ2-4; TCRdb names TRBD1, which stays unverified in the absence of DNA. The CDR3 is made up of 14 amino acids. Germline CDR1 reads SGHTA; CDR2 reads FQGNSA. The CDR3 is CASSRRTGENIQYF.

The rearrangement links TRBV12-3 or TRBV12-4 to TRBJ2-1. The CDR3 totals 16 residues. CDR3 amino acids: CASSLQLAGVSNEQFF.

This chain joins TRBV5-1 and TRBJ1-5. The CDR3 is made up of 14 amino acids. Germline CDR1 reads SGHRS; CDR2 reads YFSETQ. The CDR3 is CASSLGNTDQPQHF.